Below are 20 T cell receptor beta chains sequenced from a single sample in a study of T cells after yellow fever vaccination. MiXCR, applied by TCRdb to the 5' RACE reads, yields one record per CDR3 protein. The sample records a few hundred thousand distinct CDR3 sequences, around an eighth being singletons. Here the sequenced sample was CD4+ T cells sorted from PBMCs, taken 15 days after the yellow fever booster vaccination. The receptors were gathered from a man younger than 30 who received the YFV17D yellow fever vaccine.

This clonotype was detected a few times. The chain joins TRBV7-2 to TRBJ1-3, with D possibly TRBD1 on 6 matching bases. The V and J ends lost 4 bases and 0 bases respectively, with 10 bases between them. CDR3 length: 15 amino acids. Germline V gene lookup returns CDR1 SGHTA and CDR2 FQGNSA. The CDR3: CASSSRGTSGNTIYF. For the CDR3, the DNA is TGTGCCAGCAGCTCCAGGGGTACCTCTGGAAACACCATATATTTT.

This chain joins TRBV6-2 or TRBV6-3 and TRBJ2-7, with D perhaps given as TRBD1 or TRBD2 (5 bases each). The V gene lost 2 bases and the J gene lost 7 bases, with 18 bases spanning the gap. From germline, CDR1 is MNHEY and CDR2 SVGEGT. The CDR3 is made up of 15 amino acids. The CDR3 protein is CASSYGYVRGGEQYV. The CDR3, as DNA: TGTGCCAGCAGTTACGGGTATGTGAGGGGCGGAGAGCAGTACGTC.

This clonotype occurred a few times. The rearrangement joins TRBV9 to TRBJ2-3, with 8 bases that match TRBD2. The trim removed 2 bases at V and 0 bases at J, leaving 2 bases unmatched. Germline loops: CDR1 SGDLS, CDR2 YYNGEE. This CDR3 spans 15 amino acids. The CDR3 DNA reads as TGTGCCAGCAGCGTTGGCGGGGGGAGCACAGATACGCAGTATTTT. Translated: CASSVGGGSTDTQYF.

This clonotype was counted ten times or more. The chain combines TRBV5-1 with TRBJ1-4; D gene unclear. The CDR3 spans 15 residues. CDR1 and CDR2 from the germline V gene are SGHRS and YFSETQ. Trimming stripped 2 bases from V and 0 bases from J, with 8 bases between. The CDR3 DNA follows: TGCGCCAGCAGCTTAACGGATGCAACTAATGAAAAACTGTTTTTT. Protein sequence: CASSLTDATNEKLFF.

This clonotype has a handful of counts. The CDR3 nucleotides read TGTGCCAGCAGCTTCTCGGGGACAGGGCGGGCAGATACGCAGTATTTT. Residues: CASSFSGTGRADTQYF. This chain joins TRBV11-2 and TRBJ2-3, with 9 bases lining up with TRBD1. The CDR3 loop spans 16 amino acids. Per the germline V gene, CDR1 is SGHAT and CDR2 is FQNNGV. The V gene end was trimmed by 3 bases and the J gene end by 4 bases; junction bases not matched to a gene: 8.

V usage is TRBV5-1 and J usage is TRBJ2-4, with a weak D call TRBD2 (6 bases). Germline CDR1 SGHRS, CDR2 YFSETQ. Trimming removed 4 bases from V and 0 bases from J, with 17 bases in between. The CDR3 covers 17 residues. CDR3 region: CASSPQEAGLAKNIQYF. The CDR3 bases are TGCGCCAGCAGCCCCCAGGAAGCGGGTTTAGCCAAAAACATTCAGTACTTC.

V usage is TRBV5-4 and J usage is TRBJ2-6, with D unresolved. The CDR3 is 16 amino acids. Germline CDR1 SGHNT, CDR2 YYREEE (reference sequence). The V and J ends lost 0 bases and 0 bases respectively, with 7 bases between them. The CDR3 spells CASSLGQNSGANVLTF. The CDR3 nucleotides read TGTGCCAGCAGCTTGGGGCAGAACTCTGGGGCCAACGTCCTGACTTTC.

This clonotype was found a few times. CDR3 amino acids: CSVVYPGLYGYTF. The CDR3 DNA reads as TGCAGCGTTGTTTATCCAGGCCTCTATGGCTACACCTTC. This chain connects TRBV29-1 to TRBJ1-2; no clear D. Trimming removed 4 bases from V and 4 bases from J, with 13 bases in between. The CDR3 runs to 13 residues. Germline lookup yields CDR1 SQVTM and CDR2 ANQGSEA.

A few counts support this clonotype. This chain connects TRBV5-1 to TRBJ2-3, with no clear D. The V gene lost 5 bases and the J gene lost 0 bases, with 19 bases spanning the gap. This CDR3 region has 17 residues. Germline V gene data show CDR1 as SGHRS and CDR2 as YFSETQ. CDR3 protein: CASRPSSGLDSTDTQYF. As DNA, the CDR3 is TGCGCCAGCAGGCCAAGTTCTGGTTTAGATAGCACAGATACGCAGTATTTT.

V usage is TRBV5-1 and J usage is TRBJ1-1; D remains unclear. Germline V CDR1 and CDR2: SGHRS, YFSETQ. V gave up 3 bases and J gave up 5 bases, with 14 bases separating them. This CDR3 contains 14 residues. Here the CDR3 reads CASSWVIGETEAFF. The CDR3 DNA reads TGCGCCAGCAGCTGGGTAATCGGGGAAACTGAAGCTTTCTTT. Supplemented by reference TRBV5-1 and TRBJ1-1, the full variable domain reads KAGVTQTPRYLIKTRGQQVTLSCSPISGHRSVSWYQQTPGQGLQFLFEYFSETQRNKGNFPGRFSGRQFSNSRSEMNVSTLELGDSALYLCASSWVIGETEAFFGQGTRLTVV.

V and J are TRBV15 and TRBJ2-7; D unclear. V was shortened by 4 bases and J by 6 bases, with 10 bases between the two germline ends. Germline CDR1 is LNHNV and CDR2 is YYDKDF (reference sequence). The CDR3 runs to 12 residues. The CDR3 spells CATSTRESEQYF. CDR3 nucleotides: TGTGCCACCAGCACCCGTGAGAGCGAGCAGTACTTC.

This chain joins TRBV4-3 and TRBJ1-1; the D is unclear. The germline V gene encodes CDR1 LGHNA and CDR2 YSLEER. The CDR3 spans 13 residues. Trimming pared 0 bases from V and 10 bases from J, leaving 12 bases between. In DNA form, the CDR3 reads TGCGCCAGCAGCCAAGATCTTGGCCGGGGAGCTTTCTTT. This gives the protein CASSQDLGRGAFF.

This clonotype was observed a few times. CDR3 DNA: TGTGCCAGCAGCGTAGTAGGGATCGACAGAAAAGAGACCCAGTACTTC. Residues: CASSVVGIDRKETQYF. The chain couples TRBV9 to TRBJ2-5; weak D call: TRBD1 (5 bases). Germline V gene lookup returns CDR1 SGDLS and CDR2 YYNGEE. The V and J ends lost 0 bases and 3 bases respectively, with 15 bases between them. The CDR3 is made up of 16 amino acids.

The J gene is TRBJ2-2, the V gene TRBV7-9; no clear D gene. The CDR3 is 17 residues long. V was trimmed by 1 base and J by 1 base, leaving 13 bases between them. Germline lookup yields CDR1 SEHNR and CDR2 FQNEAQ (reference sequence). CDR3 loop: CASSLDVIRQNTGELFF. CDR3 sequence (DNA): TGTGCCAGCAGCTTAGATGTTATCCGACAGAACACCGGGGAGCTGTTTTTT.

Written as DNA, the CDR3 is TGTGCCAGCAGTTTTCCAGGGGGGCGCGGGTACAATGAGCAGTTCTTC. It translates to CASSFPGGRGYNEQFF. The J gene is TRBJ2-1, the V gene TRBV12-3 or TRBV12-4; tentatively, D is TRBD1 (7 bases). There are 16 residues in the CDR3. V shed 3 bases and J shed 4 bases, with 16 bases lying between them.

The J gene is TRBJ1-1, the V gene TRBV7-3, with 7 bases lining up with TRBD1. The CDR3 spans 15 residues. Germline V gene data show CDR1 as SGHTA and CDR2 as FQGTGA. The J segment lost 4 bases and the V segment lost 5 bases, leaving 10 bases of the junction unmatched. The CDR3 sequence is CASSRQGGGGTEAFF. The DNA of the CDR3 is TGTGCCAGCAGCAGACAGGGAGGGGGCGGCACTGAAGCTTTCTTT.

This sequence joins TRBV27 and TRBJ2-7; 10 bases are shared with TRBD1. Trimming at V came to 5 bases and at J to 0 bases, leaving 7 bases not matched to a gene. This CDR3 has 16 amino acids. Germline values: CDR1 MNHEY, CDR2 SMNVEV (reference sequence). The CDR3 sequence: CASSPGTGASSYEQYF. The CDR3 region has the DNA TGTGCCAGCAGTCCGGGGACAGGGGCGAGCTCCTACGAGCAGTACTTC.

The chain carries TRBV7-9 and TRBJ2-7; 8 bases line up with TRBD1. CDR3 length: 13 amino acids. Germline V gives CDR1 SEHNR, CDR2 FQNEAQ (reference sequence). Unmatched junction bases numbered 4, after V lost 1 base and J lost 8 bases. In DNA, the CDR3 is TGTGCCAGCAGCTTAGAAGCAGGGGGCCAGCAGTACGTC. Translation gives CASSLEAGGQQYV.

The rearrangement joins TRBV20-1 to TRBJ2-2; 7 bases agree with TRBD1. Germline V gene lookup returns CDR1 DFQATT and CDR2 SNEGSKA (reference sequence). The CDR3 spans 12 residues. The ends lost 3 bases at V and 8 bases at J; junction bases unmatched: 3. CDR3 sequence reads: CSARSGGGELFF. In DNA, the CDR3 is TGCAGTGCTAGGTCAGGGGGTGGGGAGCTGTTTTTT.

The V and J genes are TRBV2 and TRBJ2-3; D gene unclear. Germline V lookup: CDR1 SNHLY, CDR2 FYNNEI. V shed 8 bases and J shed 8 bases, with 11 bases lying between them. The CDR3 loop spans 11 amino acids. CDR3 sequence reads: CASLRTSTQYF. In DNA, the CDR3 is TGTGCCAGCCTCAGGACGTCTACGCAGTATTTT.